Described below is a single T cell receptor (beta chain) sequence and its context. Its target is not known. Profiling relied on immunoSEQ multiplex PCR, and the TCRdb table lists in-frame clones only, not all of them. Here the sample spans 90,000 to 100,000 clones, 70% to 90% being singletons. J gave up 5 bases and V 0 bases, and 11 bases lay outside the gene matches. This CDR3 has 19 amino acids. In germline, CDR1 is SGHRS, CDR2 YFSETQ. This record belongs to a study of OX40 agonist ivuxolimab in advanced cancers. Across the whole study: Males comprised about 78% of the group, whose mean age was approximately 60 years (range about 20 to 85). Study results and limitations: In CD8+ T cells, expanded clones were on average more numerous than in CD4+.

This chain joins TRBV5-1 and TRBJ2-3, with 14 bases fitting TRBD2. The specimen comprised CD4+ or CD8+ T cells sorted from blood, sampled in a trial of the OX40 agonist ivuxolimab. The source is an adult with an advanced solid tumor such as melanoma, head and neck, liver or kidney cancer. CDR3 residues: CASSLGLAGGPGYGDTQYF. CDR3 in DNA: TGCGCCAGCAGCTTGGGACTAGCGGGAGGGCCGGGGTACGGAGATACGCAGTATTTT.